The rows below give T cell receptor beta chains drawn from one sample of a study of cytomegalovirus exposure and HLA in healthy donors. Using immunoSEQ multiplex PCR, the repertoire was profiled, and TCRdb retains in-frame clones only, with some absent. The table lists over 85,000 clones, around 82% of them singletons. Input material: PBMCs. Source of these receptors: a man in his forties or fifties in good health and CMV-seropositive. The CDR3 runs from the conserved cysteine through the conserved F or W. D genes are given only for firm matches. Some rows mark clone size as missing; the rest say once, few, many or name a class of expanded clone.

j_call: TRBJ2-7
d_call: TRBD1
v_call: TRBV19
clone_size: NA
cdr3_aa: CASRHRGSEQYF
cdr3_nt: TGTGCCAGTAGGCACAGGGGCTCCGAGCAGTACTTC

j_call: TRBJ1-2
d_call: NA
v_call: TRBV4-1
clone_size: NA
cdr3_aa: CASTHGDGGYTF
cdr3_nt: TGCGCCAGCACACACGGGGATGGCGGCTACACCTTC

j_call: TRBJ2-5
d_call: NA
v_call: TRBV19
clone_size: NA
cdr3_aa: CASSISRGETQYF
cdr3_nt: TGTGCCAGTAGTATAAGCAGAGGAGAGACCCAGTACTTC

j_call: TRBJ2-4
d_call: TRBD2
v_call: TRBV11-2
clone_size: NA
cdr3_aa: CASSPTGGDIQYF
cdr3_nt: TGTGCCAGCAGCCCCACGGGGGGTGACATTCAGTACTTC

j_call: TRBJ2-1
d_call: TRBD1
v_call: TRBV11-2
clone_size: NA
cdr3_aa: CASSSGLGQGSNEQFF
cdr3_nt: TGTGCCAGCAGCTCCGGTCTGGGACAGGGGTCGAATGAGCAGTTCTTC

j_call: TRBJ2-5
d_call: NA
v_call: TRBV11-2
clone_size: NA
cdr3_aa: CASSLIGGGGETQYF
cdr3_nt: TGTGCCAGCAGCTTAATCGGGGGAGGAGGGGAGACCCAGTACTTC

j_call: TRBJ2-1
d_call: NA
v_call: TRBV7-9
clone_size: once
cdr3_aa: CASSFWEDEQFF
cdr3_nt: TGTGCCAGCAGCTTCTGGGAGGATGAGCAGTTCTTC

j_call: TRBJ2-2
d_call: NA
v_call: TRBV19
clone_size: NA
cdr3_aa: CASSMRRVNTGELFF
cdr3_nt: TGTGCCAGTAGTATGCGCAGGGTGAACACCGGGGAGCTGTTTTTT

j_call: TRBJ1-1
d_call: NA
v_call: TRBV19
clone_size: NA
cdr3_aa: CASSAHRMRHTEAFF
cdr3_nt: TGTGCCAGTAGTGCTCACAGGATGCGGCACACTGAAGCTTTCTTT

j_call: TRBJ2-7
d_call: NA
v_call: TRBV27
clone_size: NA
cdr3_aa: CASSLPRGEQYF
cdr3_nt: TGTGCCAGCAGTTTACCACGGGGCGAGCAGTACTTC

j_call: TRBJ1-2
d_call: NA
v_call: TRBV7-9
clone_size: NA
cdr3_aa: CASSRSTRGYGYTF
cdr3_nt: TGTGCCAGCAGCCGGAGCACCAGGGGATATGGCTACACCTTC

j_call: TRBJ1-3
d_call: NA
v_call: TRBV30
clone_size: NA
cdr3_aa: CANGQQLSGNTIYF
cdr3_nt: TGTGCCAACGGACAACAGCTCTCTGGAAACACCATATATTTT

j_call: TRBJ2-1
d_call: TRBD2
v_call: TRBV30
clone_size: NA
cdr3_aa: CAWSEGWGGFGNNEQFF
cdr3_nt: TGTGCCTGGAGTGAGGGGTGGGGGGGGTTCGGGAACAATGAGCAGTTCTTC

j_call: TRBJ2-2
d_call: TRBD1
v_call: TRBV2
clone_size: NA
cdr3_aa: CASRLGTGGIGELFF
cdr3_nt: TGTGCCAGCAGACTAGGGACAGGGGGCATCGGGGAGCTGTTTTTT

j_call: TRBJ2-6
d_call: NA
v_call: TRBV7-3
clone_size: NA
cdr3_aa: CSSSLDISGANVLTF
cdr3_nt: TGTTCCAGCAGCTTAGACATCTCTGGGGCCAACGTCCTGACTTTC

j_call: TRBJ2-5
d_call: TRBD2
v_call: TRBV11-2
clone_size: NA
cdr3_aa: CASSWTLAGGQETQYF
cdr3_nt: TGTGCCAGCAGCTGGACTCTAGCGGGGGGGCAGGAGACCCAGTACTTC

j_call: TRBJ2-3
d_call: NA
v_call: TRBV6-1
clone_size: NA
cdr3_aa: CASSEQGGYTDTQYF
cdr3_nt: TGTGCCAGCAGTGAACAGGGAGGTTACACAGATACGCAGTATTTT

j_call: TRBJ1-5
d_call: TRBD1
v_call: TRBV6-6
clone_size: NA
cdr3_aa: CASSYHRGSNQPQHF
cdr3_nt: TGTGCCAGCAGTTACCACAGGGGTAGCAATCAGCCCCAGCATTTT

j_call: TRBJ1-2
d_call: NA
v_call: TRBV19
clone_size: NA
cdr3_aa: CASSGGAGHGYTF
cdr3_nt: TGTGCCAGTAGTGGGGGGGCAGGGCATGGCTACACCTTC

j_call: TRBJ2-7
d_call: TRBD1
v_call: TRBV7-9
clone_size: NA
cdr3_aa: CASSLTGGEQYF
cdr3_nt: TGTGCCAGCAGCTTGACAGGGGGCGAGCAGTACTTC

j_call: TRBJ1-2
d_call: NA
v_call: TRBV19
clone_size: NA
cdr3_aa: CASSIGSRSYGYTF
cdr3_nt: TGTGCCAGTAGTATAGGGTCCCGCAGCTATGGCTACACCTTC

j_call: TRBJ2-1
d_call: TRBD2
v_call: TRBV7-9
clone_size: once
cdr3_aa: CASSRRASGGLFYNEQFF
cdr3_nt: TGTGCCAGCAGCCGAAGGGCTAGCGGGGGGCTTTTCTACAATGAGCAGTTCTTC

j_call: TRBJ2-1
d_call: TRBD2
v_call: TRBV5-1
clone_size: NA
cdr3_aa: CASSPGLEGYNEQFF
cdr3_nt: TGCGCCAGCAGCCCGGGACTAGAAGGCTACAATGAGCAGTTCTTC

j_call: TRBJ2-7
d_call: TRBD1
v_call: TRBV27
clone_size: NA
cdr3_aa: CASSAWTGSSYEQYF
cdr3_nt: TGTGCCAGCAGTGCTTGGACAGGGAGCTCCTACGAGCAGTACTTC

j_call: TRBJ1-4
d_call: NA
v_call: TRBV14
clone_size: once
cdr3_aa: CASSRGRVLSTNEKLFF
cdr3_nt: TGTGCCAGCAGCCGGGGCAGGGTTTTATCGACTAATGAAAAACTGTTTTTT

j_call: TRBJ2-1
d_call: NA
v_call: TRBV19
clone_size: NA
cdr3_aa: CASSIAPPGTSSSYNEQFF
cdr3_nt: TGTGCCAGTAGTATAGCCCCACCCGGGACTTCAAGCTCCTACAATGAGCAGTTCTTC

j_call: TRBJ2-3
d_call: NA
v_call: TRBV14
clone_size: NA
cdr3_aa: CASRLRGSGTDTQYF
cdr3_nt: TGTGCCAGCCGCCTAAGGGGCAGTGGGACAGATACGCAGTATTTT

j_call: TRBJ1-1
d_call: NA
v_call: TRBV5-6
clone_size: NA
cdr3_aa: CASRPRLGELWNTEAFF
cdr3_nt: TGTGCCAGCAGACCTCGACTAGGGGAACTTTGGAACACTGAAGCTTTCTTT

j_call: TRBJ2-3
d_call: TRBD2
v_call: TRBV2
clone_size: NA
cdr3_aa: CASSRLAGATDTQYF
cdr3_nt: TGTGCCAGCAGTCGGCTAGCGGGGGCCACAGATACGCAGTATTTT

j_call: TRBJ2-5
d_call: TRBD1
v_call: TRBV13
clone_size: NA
cdr3_aa: CASSLVGDRGREETQYF
cdr3_nt: TGTGCCAGCAGCTTAGTTGGGGACAGGGGGCGCGAAGAGACCCAGTACTTC

j_call: TRBJ2-5
d_call: TRBD2
v_call: TRBV25-1
clone_size: NA
cdr3_aa: CASATTSGAGETQYF
cdr3_nt: TGTGCCAGCGCGACGACTAGCGGGGCGGGAGAGACCCAGTACTTC

j_call: TRBJ1-1
d_call: TRBD1
v_call: TRBV5-1
clone_size: NA
cdr3_aa: CASSLIRGATEAFF
cdr3_nt: TGCGCCAGCAGCTTAATCAGGGGGGCCACTGAAGCTTTCTTT

j_call: TRBJ1-2
d_call: NA
v_call: TRBV9
clone_size: NA
cdr3_aa: CASTPSYRVGGYTF
cdr3_nt: TGTGCCAGCACGCCCTCCTACAGGGTTGGTGGCTACACCTTC

j_call: TRBJ2-1
d_call: NA
v_call: TRBV19
clone_size: NA
cdr3_aa: CASRIEGAGYNEQFF
cdr3_nt: TGTGCCAGTAGGATTGAGGGGGCGGGGTACAATGAGCAGTTCTTC

j_call: TRBJ1-3
d_call: NA
v_call: TRBV18
clone_size: NA
cdr3_aa: CASSPSGPAHSGNTIYF
cdr3_nt: TGTGCCAGCTCACCAAGCGGGCCAGCGCACTCTGGAAACACCATATATTTT

j_call: TRBJ1-4
d_call: NA
v_call: TRBV30
clone_size: NA
cdr3_aa: CALSGGIWTNEKLFF
cdr3_nt: TGTGCCCTCAGTGGGGGGATATGGACTAATGAAAAACTGTTTTTT

j_call: TRBJ1-1
d_call: NA
v_call: TRBV5-1
clone_size: NA
cdr3_aa: CASSPDRIEAFF
cdr3_nt: TGCGCCAGCAGCCCAGACAGGATTGAAGCTTTCTTT

j_call: TRBJ2-1
d_call: TRBD2
v_call: TRBV10-3
clone_size: once
cdr3_aa: CAISDERGGRPAEQFF
cdr3_nt: TGTGCCATCAGTGATGAGCGGGGGGGCCGGCCTGCTGAGCAGTTCTTC

j_call: TRBJ2-7
d_call: TRBD1
v_call: TRBV6-5
clone_size: NA
cdr3_aa: CASSYSGLQGDEQYF
cdr3_nt: TGTGCCAGCAGTTACTCTGGACTCCAGGGGGACGAGCAGTACTTC

j_call: TRBJ1-4
d_call: TRBD1
v_call: TRBV28
clone_size: NA
cdr3_aa: CASSLLGQGGEKLFF
cdr3_nt: TGTGCCAGCAGTTTATTAGGACAGGGGGGGGAAAAACTGTTTTTT

j_call: TRBJ2-7
d_call: NA
v_call: TRBV18
clone_size: few
cdr3_aa: CASSRGSALYEQYF
cdr3_nt: TGTGCCAGCTCACGCGGGTCCGCGCTCTACGAGCAGTACTTC

j_call: TRBJ1-2
d_call: NA
v_call: TRBV4-1
clone_size: NA
cdr3_aa: CASSQDPLGTNYGYTF
cdr3_nt: TGCGCCAGCAGCCAAGATCCCCTAGGAACTAACTATGGCTACACCTTC

j_call: TRBJ1-3
d_call: NA
v_call: TRBV19
clone_size: NA
cdr3_aa: CASMGQGPGNTIYF
cdr3_nt: TGTGCCAGTATGGGGCAGGGGCCTGGAAACACCATATATTTT

j_call: TRBJ2-7
d_call: TRBD1
v_call: TRBV5-1
clone_size: NA
cdr3_aa: CASSSGTGGYEQYF
cdr3_nt: TGCGCCAGCAGCTCCGGGACAGGGGGCTACGAGCAGTACTTC

j_call: TRBJ2-3
d_call: NA
v_call: TRBV25-1
clone_size: many
cdr3_aa: CASSLGGIAQYF
cdr3_nt: TGTGCCAGCAGTTTGGGGGGTATCGCGCAGTATTTT

j_call: TRBJ2-7
d_call: NA
v_call: TRBV5-1
clone_size: NA
cdr3_aa: CASSLVVNSYEQYF
cdr3_nt: TGCGCCAGCAGCTTGGTAGTCAACTCCTACGAGCAGTACTTC

j_call: TRBJ1-1
d_call: NA
v_call: TRBV2
clone_size: once
cdr3_aa: CASRGGANTEAFF
cdr3_nt: TGTGCCAGCAGGGGTGGAGCGAACACTGAAGCTTTCTTT

j_call: TRBJ1-5
d_call: TRBD1
v_call: TRBV2
clone_size: NA
cdr3_aa: CASSPGQGAAQPQHF
cdr3_nt: TGTGCCAGCAGTCCCGGACAGGGGGCGGCTCAGCCCCAGCATTTT

j_call: TRBJ2-3
d_call: NA
v_call: TRBV6-6
clone_size: NA
cdr3_aa: CASSYQGHSTDTQYF
cdr3_nt: TGTGCCAGCAGTTACCAGGGACATAGCACAGATACGCAGTATTTT

j_call: TRBJ2-7
d_call: NA
v_call: TRBV19
clone_size: NA
cdr3_aa: CASSIPNNYEQYF
cdr3_nt: TGTGCCAGTAGTATCCCCAACAACTACGAGCAGTACTTC

j_call: TRBJ1-4
d_call: NA
v_call: TRBV4-2
clone_size: NA
cdr3_aa: CASSQDGHLGEKLFF
cdr3_nt: TGTGCCAGCAGCCAAGACGGACATTTGGGAGAAAAACTGTTTTTT

j_call: TRBJ1-2
d_call: NA
v_call: TRBV15
clone_size: once
cdr3_aa: CATSYRENLGYGYTF
cdr3_nt: TGTGCCACCAGCTACCGGGAGAATCTAGGCTATGGCTACACCTTC

j_call: TRBJ1-1
d_call: NA
v_call: TRBV2
clone_size: NA
cdr3_aa: CASSEGRGAFF
cdr3_nt: TGTGCCAGCAGTGAAGGTAGAGGAGCTTTCTTT

j_call: TRBJ2-1
d_call: TRBD2
v_call: TRBV7-2
clone_size: NA
cdr3_aa: CASSLEGTSFNEQFF
cdr3_nt: TGTGCCAGCAGCTTAGAAGGGACTAGCTTCAATGAGCAGTTCTTC

j_call: TRBJ1-5
d_call: NA
v_call: TRBV6-5
clone_size: NA
cdr3_aa: CASSYSWTDSNQPQHF
cdr3_nt: TGTGCCAGCAGTTACTCGTGGACAGATAGCAATCAGCCCCAGCATTTT

j_call: TRBJ2-7
d_call: NA
v_call: TRBV4-2
clone_size: once
cdr3_aa: CASSQGRTGPDGGRYEQYF
cdr3_nt: TGTGCCAGCAGCCAAGGTCGGACGGGACCCGACGGGGGAAGATACGAGCAGTACTTC

j_call: TRBJ1-5
d_call: TRBD1
v_call: TRBV27
clone_size: NA
cdr3_aa: CASSVLGTGYQPQHF
cdr3_nt: TGTGCCAGCAGTGTACTTGGGACAGGGTATCAGCCCCAGCATTTT